This TCR beta chain was captured in a study of blood T cell repertoires in COVID-19. Some clones are missing from TCRdb's copy, which holds only in-frame ones; the method was immunoSEQ multiplex PCR. The data show about 120,000 clones, around 88% seen once. The sequence was collected from a woman aged 45-59 years with active or convalescent COVID-19. Input material: peripheral blood.

Written as DNA, the CDR3 is TGTGCCAGCAGCCAAGATCTGTTAACAGGGTGGGGCAATCAGCCCCAGCATTTT. Translating gives CASSQDLLTGWGNQPQHF. The genes are TRBV14 and TRBJ1-5; tentative D call: TRBD1 (6 bases). V was pared by 0 bases and J by 2 bases, with 17 bases between. This CDR3 is built from 18 residues. Germline V gene data show CDR1 as SGHDN and CDR2 as FVKESK.